Each of the 9 T cell receptor beta chains below was sequenced from the same sample in a study of blood T cell repertoires in COVID-19. Profiling relied on immunoSEQ multiplex PCR, and the TCRdb table lists in-frame clones only, not all of them. The data contain hundreds of thousands of clones, about 88% of them singletons. Specimen: PBMCs or T cells enriched from blood (not recorded which). The source is a woman between 50 and 59 years old who had recovered from COVID-19.

The V gene is TRBV6-1, the J gene TRBJ2-7, with 14 bases matching TRBD2. The CDR3 runs 16 residues. Per germline, CDR1 MNHNS and CDR2 SASEGT. V dropped 3 bases and J dropped 3; count of bases not matched to a gene: 4. CDR3 residues: CASSDVGLAGGYEQYF. CDR3 coding DNA: TGTGCCAGCAGTGACGTAGGACTAGCGGGAGGCTACGAGCAGTACTTC.

The rearrangement links TRBV5-1 to TRBJ1-1, with D possibly being TRBD1 (6 bases). Trimming left V 0 bases short and J 5 bases short, with 17 bases between. The CDR3 covers 16 residues. Germline loops: CDR1 SGHRS, CDR2 YFSETQ. In nucleotides, the CDR3 is TGCGCCAGCAGCTTGGACAGGGCTATTGTTCGGACTGAAGCTTTCTTT. It translates to CASSLDRAIVRTEAFF.

The chain employs TRBV19 and TRBJ1-1; 9 bases are shared with TRBD1. V shed 9 bases, J shed 6 bases, and the junction held 8 bases outside the gene matches. The CDR3 consists of 13 residues. CDR1 is LNHDA, CDR2 SQIVND, per germline (reference sequence). In DNA form, the CDR3 reads TGTGCCAGCGGGACAGGGAGGGGTTCTGAAGCTTTCTTT. Translating it yields CASGTGRGSEAFF.

This chain connects TRBV30 to TRBJ1-4; 9 bases line up with TRBD1. The CDR3 contains 13 residues. CDR1 is GTSNPN and CDR2 is SVGIG in the germline V gene (reference sequence). V shed 5 bases and J 6 bases; nucleotides not matched to a gene: 4. The CDR3 spells CAWSGTGYEKLFF. CDR3 in DNA: TGTGCCTGGTCCGGGACAGGGTATGAAAAACTGTTTTTT.

The chain couples TRBV2 to TRBJ2-1, with TRBD2 matching 8 bases. V trimming: 1 base; J trimming: 6 bases; junction bases outside the gene matches: 11. CDR1 is SNHLY and CDR2 is FYNNEI in the germline V gene. This CDR3 region has 17 residues. CDR3 sequence: CASSEGGRREVANEQFF. Written as DNA, the CDR3 is TGTGCCAGCAGTGAAGGGGGGAGGCGGGAGGTAGCCAATGAGCAGTTCTTC.

The rearrangement links TRBV28 to TRBJ2-7; D is perhaps TRBD2 (6 bases). CDR1 is MDHEN, CDR2 SYDVKM, per germline. The ends were cut back, 3 bases at V and 6 bases at J, with 9 bases in the middle. The CDR3 has 12 residues. The CDR3 coding sequence is TGTGCCAGCAGTTTCGGAGGGACCGAGCAGTACTTC. Translation gives CASSFGGTEQYF.

The chain carries TRBV9 and TRBJ1-2; TRBD1 matches at 7 bases. CDR3 size: 17 residues. Unmatched junction bases numbered 13, after V lost 3 bases and J lost 2 bases. Germline V gene lookup returns CDR1 SGDLS and CDR2 YYNGEE. Here the CDR3 reads CASSDARTLQGNYGYTF. The CDR3 nucleotides are TGTGCCAGCAGCGATGCTCGGACATTACAGGGGAACTATGGCTACACCTTC.

This clone turned up a few times. The V gene is TRBV19, the J gene TRBJ1-4; 7 positions agree with TRBD1. J gave up 5 bases and V 5 bases, and 2 bases lay outside the gene matches. The length of the CDR3 is 13 residues. CDR1 is LNHDA, CDR2 SQIVND, per germline (reference sequence). CDR3 coding DNA: TGTGCCAGTAGTCGGACAGGAAATGAAAAACTGTTTTTT. This encodes CASSRTGNEKLFF.

The genes are TRBV7-2 and TRBJ1-1; 9 nucleotides line up with TRBD1. Germline V gene sequence: CDR1 SGHTA, CDR2 FQGNSA. V was clipped by 3 bases and J by 5 bases; unmatched bases: 4. The CDR3 runs 14 residues. CDR3 in DNA: TGTGCCAGCAGCTTTGACAGGGGGAGAACTGAAGCTTTCTTT. This translates into CASSFDRGRTEAFF.